This T cell receptor beta chain was documented in a study of cytomegalovirus exposure and HLA in healthy donors. On the study more broadly: Earlier, roughly 120 million unique TCR beta sequences were recovered from 170 million or so T cells by an analysis. Findings and caveats of the study: Immune exposure data for these donors was limited to CMV serostatus. The authors reported that TCR beta sequences could predict HLA-A and HLA-B alleles. These predictions were accurate for most subjects in the first cohort. It was likely that a cluster of highly shared sequence variants was a sequencing artifact.

After removal of 1 base from V and 2 bases from J, the junction contained 4 bases not matched to a gene. CDR3 length: 14 amino acids. CDR1 and CDR2 (germline): SQVTM, ANQGSEA. A remark on this clone: Its antigen is unidentified.

PCR was performed using 60 Vbeta and 13 Jbeta primers. TCRdb's table, derived via immunoSEQ multiplex PCR, lists solely in-frame clones and lacks some. In total, the table holds approximately 140,000 clones. The sequenced sample was PBMCs. The origin of this receptor is a man between 35 and 55 years old in good health and CMV-seronegative. V and J are TRBV29-1 and TRBJ1-1; 7 positions agree with TRBD1. The CDR3 loop is CSVEARGFNTEAFF. In DNA form, the CDR3 reads TGCAGCGTTGAAGCCAGGGGGTTTAACACTGAAGCTTTCTTT.